Below, one T cell receptor beta chain is given with its context. Germline CDR1 MNHEY, CDR2 SVGAGI. The CDR3 is made up of 15 amino acids. V shed 2 bases and J 4 bases; nucleotides not matched to a gene: 5. The data are from a study of blood T cell repertoires in COVID-19. Sequencing was performed with immunoSEQ multiplex PCR; in TCRdb, only in-frame clones are kept and a portion is missing. The table lists 150,000 to 200,000 clones, around 86% of them singletons. The TCR was taken from a man between 65 and 85 years old with acute or convalescent COVID-19. The sequencing sample was made of peripheral blood. The J gene is TRBJ1-1, the V gene TRBV6-5, with TRBD1 identical over 9 bases. CDR3 nucleotides: TGTGCCAGCAGTTACGGGACAGGGAGGGGCACTGAAGCTTTCTTT. It codes for CASSYGTGRGTEAFF.